These 9 T cell receptor beta chains originate from one sample sequenced in a study of PD-1 blockade in classical Hodgkin lymphoma. TCRdb keeps only in-frame clones here, not all; method: immunoSEQ multiplex PCR. The repertoire includes about 39,000 clones, about 80% of them detected once, and 9.8% sits in the top ten. Time point given: cycle 4 day 1 (C4D1), after more than five weeks of nivolumab. All patients relapsed after autologous stem cell transplantation, and brentuximab vedotin exposure varied. The material sequenced was peripheral blood mononuclear cells (PBMCs), taken before the fourth cycle of nivolumab. All receptors derive from a human donor with classical Hodgkin lymphoma.

This clone was seen a few times. The chain links TRBV4-1 to TRBJ2-2; D call uncertain. Between the trimmed V and J ends, which lost 1 base and 6 bases, there was a span of 9 bases. The CDR3 has 14 residues. The germline V gene encodes CDR1 MGHRA and CDR2 YSYEKL. CDR3 protein: CASSQADRPGELFF. CDR3 DNA sequence: TGCGCCAGCAGCCAAGCGGACCGGCCCGGGGAGCTGTTTTTT.

The chain employs TRBV6-1 and TRBJ1-5; possibly TRBD1 for D (6 bases). Germline V lookup: CDR1 MNHNS, CDR2 SASEGT. With 2 bases removed from V and 9 bases from J, the gap between germline ends came to 14 bases. The CDR3 has 14 residues. The CDR3 DNA reads TGTGCCAGCAGTGAACAAGGGGGTGAAAGGCCCCAGCATTTT. It specifies CASSEQGGERPQHF.

This clone was seen a single time. J is TRBJ1-3 and V is TRBV6-6; TRBD1 is a possible D gene (5 bases). The germline V gene has CDR1 MNHNY and CDR2 SVGAGI (reference sequence). There are 15 residues in the CDR3. Trimming removed 2 bases at V and 4 bases at J, with 12 bases between. In DNA, the CDR3 is TGTGCCAGCAGTTACGGGCAGGGATCCGGAAACACCATATATTTT. Protein: CASSYGQGSGNTIYF.

This rearrangement joins TRBV5-1 to TRBJ2-5; either TRBD1 or TRBD2 may supply D (5 bases each). The CDR3 totals 16 residues. Germline CDR1 is SGHRS and CDR2 is YFSETQ. Trimming pared 0 bases from V and 5 bases from J, leaving 17 bases between. CDR3 protein: CASSLAGTLIRETQYF. The CDR3 DNA reads as TGCGCCAGCAGCTTGGCCGGGACCCTGATTCGGGAGACCCAGTACTTC.

The chain uses TRBV2 and TRBJ2-7, with D possibly being TRBD1 (5 bases). The V end lost 4 bases, the J end lost 0 bases, and 10 bases lay between the germline ends. The germline V gene has CDR1 SNHLY and CDR2 FYNNEI. This CDR3 region has 14 residues. The CDR3 loop is CASSGGRTSYEQYF. The CDR3 DNA reads TGTGCCAGCAGTGGGGGCAGGACCTCCTACGAGCAGTACTTC. Full variable domain (remainder filled in from reference TRBV2 and TRBJ2-7): EPEVTQTPSHQVTQMGQEVILRCVPISNHLYFYWYRQILGQKVEFLVSFYNNEISEKSEIFDDQFSVERPDGSNFTLKIRSTKLEDSAMYFCASSGGRTSYEQYFGPGTRLTVT.

The gene calls are TRBV5-1 and TRBJ1-3, with TRBD1 matching 9 bases. The CDR3 length is 15 residues. V shed 2 bases and J 3 bases; nucleotides not matched to a gene: 3. CDR1 is SGHRS, CDR2 YFSETQ, per germline. The CDR3 sequence is CASSFDRGDGNTIYF. In DNA, the CDR3 is TGCGCCAGCAGCTTCGACAGGGGGGATGGAAACACCATATATTTT.

This chain uses TRBV4-2 with TRBJ2-2; a possible D gene is TRBD1 (5 bases). The CDR3 extends over 13 amino acids. Trimming cost V 4 bases and J 5 bases, with 8 bases left between them. Germline loops: CDR1 LGHNA, CDR2 YNFKEQ. CDR3 sequence reads: CASSLRETGELFF. CDR3 in DNA: TGTGCCAGCAGCCTCAGGGAAACCGGGGAGCTGTTTTTT.

This clone has just one count. The rearrangement links TRBV6-5 to TRBJ1-1; TRBD1 matches at 8 bases. From germline, CDR1 is MNHEY and CDR2 SVGAGI. J was trimmed by 5 bases and V by 0 bases; bases with no gene match: 2. The CDR3 spans 14 residues. CDR3 amino acids: CASSYSDRGTEAFF. CDR3 in DNA: TGTGCCAGCAGTTACTCCGACAGGGGAACTGAAGCTTTCTTT.

This chain links TRBV7-8 with TRBJ1-1; no firm D call. This CDR3 has 14 residues. Per the germline V gene, CDR1 is SGHVS and CDR2 is FQNEAQ. The V and J ends lost 3 bases and 1 base respectively, with 9 bases between them. As DNA, the CDR3 is TGTGCCAGCAGCTTGGAACAGAGGAACACTGAAGCTTTCTTT. This translates into CASSLEQRNTEAFF.